The next 3 T cell receptor beta chains were all read from a single sample in a study of blood T cells in healthy people across ages. Primers used in a second PCR of roughly 7 to 12 cycles were a sample-barcoded 5' primer and a J-beta primer mix. Each CDR3 protein gets one entry after TCRdb re-called the 5' RACE reads with MiXCR. The sample has 1.8 million or so distinct CDR3 sequences, about two fifths seen once. Sequenced: blood. These receptors all stem from a human donor in good health.

In this sample, this clonotype turned up many times. The J gene is TRBJ2-7, the V gene TRBV7-9, with D possibly matching TRBD1 (5 bases). The CDR3 is made up of 17 amino acids. Trimming removed 6 bases from V and 3 bases from J, with 24 bases in between. CDR1 and CDR2 from the germline V gene are SEHNR and FQNEAQ (reference sequence). CDR3 sequence reads: CASRQAGRMDKGYEQYF. CDR3 in DNA: TGTGCCAGCAGGCAGGCAGGGCGGATGGACAAAGGCTACGAGCAGTACTTC.

The gene calls are TRBV12-3 or TRBV12-4 and TRBJ1-5, with D uncertain. V gave up 3 bases and J gave up 11 bases, with 8 bases separating them. CDR3 length equals 11 residues. The CDR3 nucleotides are TGTGCCAGCAGTTTTGGAGCAGCCCAGCATTTT. It specifies CASSFGAAQHF.

The chain carries TRBV7-3 and TRBJ1-6; 9 bases map to TRBD1. The V and J ends lost 5 bases and 9 bases, in that order; junction bases with no gene match: 2. The germline V gene has CDR1 SGHTA and CDR2 FQGTGA. This CDR3 has 13 residues. This chain's CDR3 is CASSGDRVSPLHF. CDR3 in DNA: TGTGCCAGCAGCGGGGACAGGGTTTCACCCCTCCACTTT.